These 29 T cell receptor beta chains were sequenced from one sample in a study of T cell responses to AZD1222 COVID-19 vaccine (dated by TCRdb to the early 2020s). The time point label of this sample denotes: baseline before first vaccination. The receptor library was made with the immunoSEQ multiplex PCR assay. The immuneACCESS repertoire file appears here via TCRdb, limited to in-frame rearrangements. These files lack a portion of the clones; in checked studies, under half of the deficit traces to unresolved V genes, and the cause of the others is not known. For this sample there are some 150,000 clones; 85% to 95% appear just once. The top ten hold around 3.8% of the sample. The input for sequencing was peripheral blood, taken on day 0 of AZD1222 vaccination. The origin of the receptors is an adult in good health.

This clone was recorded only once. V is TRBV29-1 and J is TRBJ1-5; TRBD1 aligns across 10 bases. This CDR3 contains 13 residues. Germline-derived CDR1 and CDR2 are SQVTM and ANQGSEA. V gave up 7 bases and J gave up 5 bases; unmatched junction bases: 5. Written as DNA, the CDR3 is TGCAGCGCCGGGACAGGGGTAGATCAGCCCCAGCATTTT. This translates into CSAGTGVDQPQHF.

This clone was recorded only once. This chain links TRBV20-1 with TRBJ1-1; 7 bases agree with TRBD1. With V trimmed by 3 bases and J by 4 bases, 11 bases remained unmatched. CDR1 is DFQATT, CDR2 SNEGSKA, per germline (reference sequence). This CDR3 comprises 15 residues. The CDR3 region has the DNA TGCAGTGCTAGTCCCCCATTGACAGGGTTCACTGAAGCTTTCTTT. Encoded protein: CSASPPLTGFTEAFF.

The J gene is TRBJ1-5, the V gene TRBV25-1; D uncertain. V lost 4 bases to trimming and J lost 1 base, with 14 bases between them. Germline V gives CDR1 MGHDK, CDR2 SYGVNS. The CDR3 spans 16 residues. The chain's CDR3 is CASSAPRDSSNQPQHF. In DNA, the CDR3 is TGTGCCAGCAGTGCACCCCGGGATTCAAGCAATCAGCCCCAGCATTTT.

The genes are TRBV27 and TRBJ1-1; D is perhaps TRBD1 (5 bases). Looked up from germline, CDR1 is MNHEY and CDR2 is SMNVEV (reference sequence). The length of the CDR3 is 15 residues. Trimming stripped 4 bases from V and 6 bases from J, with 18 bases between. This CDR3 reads CASSSAGAGEPEAFF. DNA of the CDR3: TGTGCCAGCAGTTCTGCCGGGGCCGGGGAGCCTGAAGCTTTCTTT.

CDR3 sequence reads: CASSLTGIYGYTF. DNA of the CDR3: TGCGCCAGCAGCCTGACAGGGATCTATGGCTACACCTTC. The J gene is TRBJ1-2, the V gene TRBV5-1, with 7 bases identical to TRBD1. CDR1 and CDR2 (germline): SGHRS, YFSETQ. The CDR3 extends over 13 amino acids. J lost 4 bases, V lost 4 bases, and 4 bases had no gene match. Filled out from reference TRBV5-1 and TRBJ1-2, the complete variable domain reads KAGVTQTPRYLIKTRGQQVTLSCSPISGHRSVSWYQQTPGQGLQFLFEYFSETQRNKGNFPGRFSGRQFSNSRSEMNVSTLELGDSALYLCASSLTGIYGYTFGSGTRLTVV.

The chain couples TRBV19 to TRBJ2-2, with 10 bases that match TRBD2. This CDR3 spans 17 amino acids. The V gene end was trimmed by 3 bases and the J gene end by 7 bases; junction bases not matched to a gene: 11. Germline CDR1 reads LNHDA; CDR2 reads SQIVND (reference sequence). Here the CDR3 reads CASSMPSGGAFYGELFF. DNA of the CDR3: TGTGCCAGTAGTATGCCAAGCGGGGGGGCCTTTTACGGGGAGCTGTTTTTT.

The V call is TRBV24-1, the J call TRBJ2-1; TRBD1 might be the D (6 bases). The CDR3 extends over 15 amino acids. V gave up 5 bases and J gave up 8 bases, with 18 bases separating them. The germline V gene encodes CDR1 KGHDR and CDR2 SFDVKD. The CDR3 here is CATSVGAGFPDEQFF. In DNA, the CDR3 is TGTGCCACCAGTGTGGGGGCAGGGTTCCCGGATGAGCAGTTCTTC.

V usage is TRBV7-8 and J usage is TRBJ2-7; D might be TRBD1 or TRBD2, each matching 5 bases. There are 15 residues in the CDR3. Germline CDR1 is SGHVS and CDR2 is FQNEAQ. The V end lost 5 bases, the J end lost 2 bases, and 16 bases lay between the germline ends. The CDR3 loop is CASSLGTSDPYEQYF. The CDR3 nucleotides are TGTGCCAGCAGCCTAGGGACCTCCGACCCCTACGAGCAGTACTTC. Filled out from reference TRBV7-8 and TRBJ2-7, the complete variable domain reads GAGVSQSPRYKVAKRGQDVALRCDPISGHVSLFWYQQALGQGPEFLTYFQNEAQLDKSGLPSDRFFAERPEGSVSTLKIQRTQQEDSAVYLCASSLGTSDPYEQYFGPGTRLTVT.

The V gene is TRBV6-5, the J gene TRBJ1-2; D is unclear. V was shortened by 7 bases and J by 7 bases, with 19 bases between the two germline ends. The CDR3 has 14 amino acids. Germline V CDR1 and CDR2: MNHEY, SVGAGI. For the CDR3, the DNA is TGTGCCAGCACTCCCCCCTTCCCTGGTGGTGGCTACACCTTC. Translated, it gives CASTPPFPGGGYTF.

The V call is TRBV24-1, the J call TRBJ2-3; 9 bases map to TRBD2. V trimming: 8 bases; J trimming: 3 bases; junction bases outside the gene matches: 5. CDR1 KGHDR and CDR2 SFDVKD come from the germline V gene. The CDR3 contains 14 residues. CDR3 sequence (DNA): TGTGCCACCACTAGCGGGAACCGAACAGATACGCAGTATTTT. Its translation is CATTSGNRTDTQYF.

The DNA for the CDR3 is TGTGCCAGCAGCTCTTATTACCGCCCCGGGGAGCTGTTTTTT. Translating it yields CASSSYYRPGELFF. This chain uses TRBV3-1 (or the pseudogene TRBV3-2) with TRBJ2-2, with D uncertain. The CDR3 runs 14 residues. Germline V gene lookup returns CDR1 LGHDT and CDR2 YNNKEL (reference sequence). The V and J ends lost 5 bases and 6 bases respectively, with 13 bases between them.

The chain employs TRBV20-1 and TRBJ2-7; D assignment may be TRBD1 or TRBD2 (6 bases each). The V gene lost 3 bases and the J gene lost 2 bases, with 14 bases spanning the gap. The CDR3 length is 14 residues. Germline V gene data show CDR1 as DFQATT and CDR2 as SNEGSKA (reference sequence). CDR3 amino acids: CSASAGGGTYEQYF. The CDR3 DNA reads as TGCAGTGCTAGTGCCGGGGGCGGAACCTACGAGCAGTACTTC.

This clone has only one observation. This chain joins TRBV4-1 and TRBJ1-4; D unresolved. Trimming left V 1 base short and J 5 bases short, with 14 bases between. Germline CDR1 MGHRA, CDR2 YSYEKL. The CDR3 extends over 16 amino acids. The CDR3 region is CASSQAWEGGNEKLFF. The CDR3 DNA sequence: TGCGCCAGCAGCCAAGCGTGGGAGGGCGGAAATGAAAAACTGTTTTTT.

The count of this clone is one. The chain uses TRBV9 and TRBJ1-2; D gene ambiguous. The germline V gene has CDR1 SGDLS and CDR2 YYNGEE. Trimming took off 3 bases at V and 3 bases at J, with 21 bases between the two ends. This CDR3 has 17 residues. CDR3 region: CASSAGGSLFRYYGYTF. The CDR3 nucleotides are TGTGCCAGCAGCGCCGGAGGATCACTCTTCAGGTACTATGGCTACACCTTC.

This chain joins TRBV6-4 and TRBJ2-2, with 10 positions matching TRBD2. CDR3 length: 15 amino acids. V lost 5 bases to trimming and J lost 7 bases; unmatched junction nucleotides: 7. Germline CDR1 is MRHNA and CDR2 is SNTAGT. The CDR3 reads CASSSSGSTVGELFF. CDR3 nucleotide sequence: TGTGCCAGCAGTTCTAGCGGGAGTACCGTCGGGGAGCTGTTTTTT.

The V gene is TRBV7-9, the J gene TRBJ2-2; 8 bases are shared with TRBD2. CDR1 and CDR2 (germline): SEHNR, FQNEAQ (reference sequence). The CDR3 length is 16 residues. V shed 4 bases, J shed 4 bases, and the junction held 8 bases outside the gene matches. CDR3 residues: CASSSPRGGSTGELFF. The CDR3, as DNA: TGTGCCAGCAGCTCGCCCCGGGGGGGAAGCACCGGGGAGCTGTTTTTT.

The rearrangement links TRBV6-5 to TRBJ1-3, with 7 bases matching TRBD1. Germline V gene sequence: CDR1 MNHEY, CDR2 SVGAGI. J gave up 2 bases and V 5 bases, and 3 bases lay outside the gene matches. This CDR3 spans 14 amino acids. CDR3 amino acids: CASSRGQAGNTIYF. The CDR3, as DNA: TGTGCCAGCAGTCGCGGACAGGCTGGAAACACCATATATTTT.

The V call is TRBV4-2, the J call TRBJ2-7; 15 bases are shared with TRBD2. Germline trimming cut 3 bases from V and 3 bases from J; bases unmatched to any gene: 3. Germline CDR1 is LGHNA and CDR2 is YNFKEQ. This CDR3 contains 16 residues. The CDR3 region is CASSQGLAGGLYEQYF. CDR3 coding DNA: TGTGCCAGCAGCCAGGGACTAGCGGGAGGCCTCTACGAGCAGTACTTC.

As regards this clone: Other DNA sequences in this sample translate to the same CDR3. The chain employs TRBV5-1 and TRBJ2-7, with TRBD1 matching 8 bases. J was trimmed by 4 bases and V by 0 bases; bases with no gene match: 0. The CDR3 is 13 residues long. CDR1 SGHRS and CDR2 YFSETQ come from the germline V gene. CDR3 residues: CASSLDRGYEQYF. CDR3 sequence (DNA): TGCGCCAGCAGCTTGGACAGGGGGTACGAGCAGTACTTC. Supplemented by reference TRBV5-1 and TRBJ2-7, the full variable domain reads KAGVTQTPRYLIKTRGQQVTLSCSPISGHRSVSWYQQTPGQGLQFLFEYFSETQRNKGNFPGRFSGRQFSNSRSEMNVSTLELGDSALYLCASSLDRGYEQYFGPGTRLTVT.

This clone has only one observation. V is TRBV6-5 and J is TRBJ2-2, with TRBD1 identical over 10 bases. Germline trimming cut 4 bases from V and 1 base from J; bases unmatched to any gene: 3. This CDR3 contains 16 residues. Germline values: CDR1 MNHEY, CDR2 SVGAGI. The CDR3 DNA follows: TGTGCCAGCAGTTCGGACAGGGGGTGGAACACCGGGGAGCTGTTTTTT. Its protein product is CASSSDRGWNTGELFF.

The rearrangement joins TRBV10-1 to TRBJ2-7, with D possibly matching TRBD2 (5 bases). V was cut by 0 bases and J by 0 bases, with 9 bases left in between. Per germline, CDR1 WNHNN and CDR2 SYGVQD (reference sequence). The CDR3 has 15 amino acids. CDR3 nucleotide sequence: TGCGCCAGCAGTGAGTCGAGGGCAGCCTCCTACGAGCAGTACTTC. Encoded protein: CASSESRAASYEQYF.

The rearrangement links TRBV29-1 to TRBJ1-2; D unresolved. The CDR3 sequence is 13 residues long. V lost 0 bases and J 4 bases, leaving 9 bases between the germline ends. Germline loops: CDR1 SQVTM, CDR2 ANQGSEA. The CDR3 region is CSVEDAGFYGYTF. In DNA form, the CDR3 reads TGCAGCGTTGAAGATGCAGGCTTCTATGGCTACACCTTC.

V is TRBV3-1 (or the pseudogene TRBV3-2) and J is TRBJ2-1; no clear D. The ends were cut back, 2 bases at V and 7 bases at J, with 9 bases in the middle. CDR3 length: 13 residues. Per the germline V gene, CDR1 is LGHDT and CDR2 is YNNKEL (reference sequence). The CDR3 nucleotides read TGTGCCAGCAGCCAACCCCTTAGGAATGAGCAGTTCTTC. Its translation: CASSQPLRNEQFF.

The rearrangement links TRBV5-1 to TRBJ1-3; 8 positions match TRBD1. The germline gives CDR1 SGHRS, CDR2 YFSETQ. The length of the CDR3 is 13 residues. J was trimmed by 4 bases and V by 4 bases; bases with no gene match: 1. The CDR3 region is CASSQGAGNTIYF. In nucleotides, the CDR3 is TGCGCCAGCAGCCAGGGGGCGGGAAACACCATATATTTT.

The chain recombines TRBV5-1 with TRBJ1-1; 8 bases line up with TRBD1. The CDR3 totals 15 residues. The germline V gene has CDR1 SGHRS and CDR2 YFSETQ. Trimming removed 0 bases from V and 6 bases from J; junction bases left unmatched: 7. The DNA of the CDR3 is TGCGCCAGCAGCTTGGCAGGGGGCGCGGCCGCTGAAGCTTTCTTT. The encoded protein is CASSLAGGAAAEAFF.

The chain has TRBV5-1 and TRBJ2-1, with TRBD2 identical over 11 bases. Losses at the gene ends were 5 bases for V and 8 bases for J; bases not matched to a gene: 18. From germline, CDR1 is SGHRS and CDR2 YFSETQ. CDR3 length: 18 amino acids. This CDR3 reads CASRRTSGLLPDSDEQFF. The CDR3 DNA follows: TGCGCCAGCAGACGGACTAGCGGGCTACTACCCGATTCCGATGAGCAGTTCTTC.

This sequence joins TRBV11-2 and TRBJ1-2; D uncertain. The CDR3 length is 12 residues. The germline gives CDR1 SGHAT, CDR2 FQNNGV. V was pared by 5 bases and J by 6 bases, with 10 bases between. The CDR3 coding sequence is TGTGCCAGCAGCCAGGCTCGGGATGGCTACACCTTC. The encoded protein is CASSQARDGYTF.

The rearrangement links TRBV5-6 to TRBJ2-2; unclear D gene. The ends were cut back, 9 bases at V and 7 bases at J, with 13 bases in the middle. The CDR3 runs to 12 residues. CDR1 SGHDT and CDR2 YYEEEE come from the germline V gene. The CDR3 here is CATNPWGGELFF. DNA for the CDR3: TGTGCCACCAACCCCTGGGGCGGGGAGCTGTTTTTT.

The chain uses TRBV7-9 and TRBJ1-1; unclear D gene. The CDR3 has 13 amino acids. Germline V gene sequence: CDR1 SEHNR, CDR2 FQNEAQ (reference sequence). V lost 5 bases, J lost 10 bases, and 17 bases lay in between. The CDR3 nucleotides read TGTGCCAGCAGCCAAGAACACAGAACATCAGCTTTCTTT. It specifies CASSQEHRTSAFF.